Listed here are 25 T cell receptor beta chains from one sample, sequenced in a study of CD8 T cells in Susac syndrome. Roughly 0.45 to 1 ug RNA was reverse transcribed with random hexamers. MiXCR, applied by TCRdb to the immunoSEQ multiplex PCR reads, yields one record per CDR3 protein. The repertoire holds about 130,000 distinct CDR3 sequences, with around 95% as singletons. The source material was CD8+ T cells from PBMCs. These receptors were obtained from a human donor with Susac syndrome.

V gene TRBV9 combines with J gene TRBJ2-1; D remains unclear. The germline CDR1 and CDR2 sequences are SGDLS and YYNGEE. Deletions cut 0 bases from V and 8 bases from J, with 6 bases between. This CDR3 comprises 12 residues. The CDR3 DNA reads as TGTGCCAGCAGCGTAGTTGCCCATGAGCAGTTCTTC. It translates to CASSVVAHEQFF.

This chain uses TRBV2 with TRBJ1-5; 7 bases agree with TRBD1. Per the germline V gene, CDR1 is SNHLY and CDR2 is FYNNEI. The length of the CDR3 is 15 residues. Trimming at V came to 6 bases and at J to 1 base, leaving 6 bases not matched to a gene. CDR3 residues: CASRGDSVSNQPQHF. The CDR3 nucleotides are TGTGCCAGCAGGGGGGACAGTGTGAGCAATCAGCCCCAGCATTTT.

The chain combines TRBV5-1 with TRBJ2-3, with D unresolved. Trimming shortened V by 1 base and J by 1 base, and 10 bases separated the two germline ends. Germline assignment: CDR1 SGHRS and CDR2 YFSETQ. The CDR3 has 15 residues. This chain's CDR3 is CASSLPVEGTDTQYF. The CDR3 DNA reads TGCGCCAGCAGCTTGCCGGTAGAGGGCACAGATACGCAGTATTTT. Complete variable domain (other parts from reference TRBV5-1 and TRBJ2-3): KAGVTQTPRYLIKTRGQQVTLSCSPISGHRSVSWYQQTPGQGLQFLFEYFSETQRNKGNFPGRFSGRQFSNSRSEMNVSTLELGDSALYLCASSLPVEGTDTQYFGPGTRLTVL.

V and J are TRBV4-3 and TRBJ2-4; 7 bases align to TRBD1. Germline CDR1 is LGHNA and CDR2 is YSLEER. The CDR3 length is 16 residues. V dropped 4 bases and J dropped 1; count of bases not matched to a gene: 7. DNA of the CDR3: TGCGCCAGCAGCCCACAGACAGGGTTGGCCAAAAACATTCAGTACTTC. Protein product: CASSPQTGLAKNIQYF.

This chain uses TRBV28 with TRBJ2-1; D unclear. V was clipped by 5 bases and J by 2 bases, with 7 bases between them. CDR1 is MDHEN, CDR2 SYDVKM, per germline. The CDR3 is 13 amino acids. The CDR3 DNA follows: TGTGCCAGCAGTGGTGGGGCCTACAATGAGCAGTTCTTC. As protein: CASSGGAYNEQFF. Drawing the rest from reference TRBV28 and TRBJ2-1, the complete variable domain is DVKVTQSSRYLVKRTGEKVFLECVQDMDHENMFWYRQDPGLGLRLIYFSYDVKMKEKGDIPEGYSVSREKKERFSLILESASTNQTSMYLCASSGGAYNEQFFGPGTRLTVL.

This clonotype was recorded once. CDR3 loop: CASSFGNPQETQYF. DNA of the CDR3: TGTGCCAGCAGTTTCGGGAATCCCCAAGAGACCCAGTACTTC. The chain is built from TRBV12-3 or TRBV12-4 and TRBJ2-5; D is perhaps TRBD2 (5 bases). Trimming removed 3 bases at V and 1 base at J, with 9 bases between. This CDR3 region has 14 residues.

The chain recombines TRBV6-1 with TRBJ2-5; D might be TRBD2 (6 bases). CDR1 MNHNS and CDR2 SASEGT come from the germline V gene. V was trimmed by 5 bases and J by 5 bases, leaving 18 bases between them. The CDR3 is made up of 15 amino acids. Written as DNA, the CDR3 is TGTGCCAGCAGTCAATTGGCGGGGACTCGGGAGACCCAGTACTTC. This sequence encodes CASSQLAGTRETQYF.

CDR3 sequence: CASRQGGYQETQYF. CDR3 DNA sequence: TGTGCCAGCAGACAAGGGGGGTACCAAGAGACCCAGTACTTC. V usage is TRBV5-4 and J usage is TRBJ2-5, with D tentatively TRBD1 or TRBD2 (6 bases each). This CDR3 is built from 14 residues. Per germline, CDR1 SGHNT and CDR2 YYREEE (reference sequence). With 5 bases removed from V and 0 bases from J, the gap between germline ends came to 11 bases. Looking up the rest from reference TRBV5-4 and TRBJ2-5 gives the full variable domain: ETGVTQSPTHLIKTRGQQVTLRCSSQSGHNTVSWYQQALGQGPQFIFQYYREEENGRGNFPPRFSGLQFPNYSSELNVNALELDDSALYLCASRQGGYQETQYFGPGTRLLVL.

The chain couples TRBV5-6 to TRBJ2-2, with 9 bases matching TRBD1. The CDR3 has 16 amino acids. Germline V gene sequence: CDR1 SGHDT, CDR2 YYEEEE. Losses at the gene ends were 4 bases for V and 3 bases for J; bases not matched to a gene: 7. The CDR3 loop reads CASSRWDRAYTGELFF. The CDR3 DNA reads as TGTGCCAGCAGCCGTTGGGACAGGGCATACACCGGGGAGCTGTTTTTT.

CDR3 DNA sequence: TGCGCCAGCAGCCAAGATTCCAGCTATCAGCCCCAGCATTTT. It specifies CASSQDSSYQPQHF. The gene calls are TRBV4-1 and TRBJ1-5; D not certain. The V gene lost 0 bases and the J gene lost 5 bases, with 8 bases spanning the gap. Germline-derived CDR1 and CDR2 are MGHRA and YSYEKL. CDR3 size: 14 residues.

This chain uses TRBV19 with TRBJ1-1; no clear D gene. CDR3 length equals 12 residues. Trimming took off 7 bases at V and 1 base at J, with 7 bases between the two ends. Per germline, CDR1 LNHDA and CDR2 SQIVND (reference sequence). The CDR3 DNA reads TGTGCCAGTACCAAGTGGAACACTGAAGCTTTCTTT. Protein sequence: CASTKWNTEAFF.

Notes on this clonotype: Germline is not matched at one junction end, which may reflect a read error. The chain employs TRBV12-3 or TRBV12-4 and TRBJ2-1; TRBD2 might be the D (5 bases). The CDR3 is 15 residues long. This chain's CDR3 is CASSLIGGSSNEQFF. CDR3 DNA: TGTGCCAGCAGTTTAATAGGCGGGTCCTCCAATGAGCAGTTCTTC.

The J gene is TRBJ2-5, the V gene TRBV5-4; D gene unclear. There are 15 residues in the CDR3. Trimming shortened V by 2 bases and J by 1 base, and 12 bases separated the two germline ends. Germline lookup yields CDR1 SGHNT and CDR2 YYREEE (reference sequence). The DNA for the CDR3 is TGTGCCAGCAGCTTCAACTACGAGACCCAAGAGACCCAGTACTTC. Translation: CASSFNYETQETQYF.

The rearrangement links TRBV3-1 to TRBJ2-7, with 7 bases lining up with TRBD2. The V segment lost 2 bases and the J segment 2 bases; nucleotides outside the gene matches: 6. CDR3 length: 15 residues. Looked up from germline, CDR1 is LGHDT and CDR2 is YNNKEL (reference sequence). CDR3 sequence (DNA): TGTGCCAGCAGCCAAATGACGCTAGCGGCCTACGAGCAGTACTTC. This translates into CASSQMTLAAYEQYF.

The chain uses TRBV12-3 or TRBV12-4 and TRBJ1-1; D is possibly TRBD1 (6 bases). The CDR3 spans 12 residues. Trimming took 7 bases from V and 6 from J, leaving 12 bases between them. DNA of the CDR3: TGTGCCAGCATCCGGGGGCACGCTGAAGCTTTCTTT. The encoded protein is CASIRGHAEAFF.

J is TRBJ2-7 and V is TRBV27; 11 positions match TRBD2. V dropped 4 bases and J dropped 7; count of bases not matched to a gene: 9. This CDR3 spans 15 amino acids. The germline V gene has CDR1 MNHEY and CDR2 SMNVEV (reference sequence). The DNA of the CDR3 is TGTGCCAGCAGTTCGGGACTAGCGGACCCAGGGGAGCAGTACTTC. It codes for CASSSGLADPGEQYF.

V and J are TRBV25-1 and TRBJ2-7; 7 bases agree with TRBD1. The CDR3 loop spans 13 amino acids. Germline values: CDR1 MGHDK, CDR2 SYGVNS. V shed 8 bases and J 5 bases; nucleotides not matched to a gene: 9. The CDR3: CASSPSTGDEQYF. The DNA for the CDR3 is TGTGCCAGCTCGCCATCCACAGGGGACGAGCAGTACTTC.

The chain recombines TRBV7-8 with TRBJ1-5; the D gene is possibly TRBD1 (5 bases). Germline V gives CDR1 SGHVS, CDR2 FQNEAQ. CDR3 size: 13 residues. Trimming took off 5 bases at V and 11 bases at J, with 16 bases between the two ends. CDR3 amino acids: CASSPQGATAQHF. CDR3 DNA sequence: TGTGCCAGCAGCCCTCAGGGTGCGACGGCCCAGCATTTT.

This chain uses TRBV3-1 with TRBJ2-5, with TRBD1 identical over 9 bases. The junction had 2 bases not matched to a gene; V was cut back by 3 bases and J by 3 bases. The CDR3 is 14 residues long. The germline V gene has CDR1 LGHDT and CDR2 YNNKEL (reference sequence). The CDR3 loop reads CASSHRDREETQYF. For the CDR3, the DNA is TGTGCCAGCAGCCACCGGGACAGGGAAGAGACCCAGTACTTC.

The chain combines TRBV5-1 with TRBJ2-1; 11 positions agree with TRBD2. CDR3 length: 18 residues. The ends lost 8 bases at V and 4 bases at J; junction bases unmatched: 17. The germline gives CDR1 SGHRS, CDR2 YFSETQ. In DNA form, the CDR3 reads TGCGCCAGTTCTATGGTCCGGCTAGCGGGGGGCCTATACAATGAGCAGTTCTTC. Residues: CASSMVRLAGGLYNEQFF.

This chain joins TRBV3-1 and TRBJ2-3, with D perhaps TRBD2 (6 bases). CDR1 and CDR2 from the germline V gene are LGHDT and YNNKEL (reference sequence). V lost 1 base, J lost 2 bases, and 10 bases lay in between. There are 15 residues in the CDR3. The CDR3 DNA follows: TGTGCCAGCAGCCAAGCGGACTACGCCACAGATACGCAGTATTTT. It codes for CASSQADYATDTQYF.

The chain recombines TRBV24-1 with TRBJ2-1; 10 bases fit TRBD1. Germline CDR1 KGHDR, CDR2 SFDVKD. V lost 3 bases, J lost 1 base, and 8 bases stayed unmatched. This CDR3 is built from 18 residues. The CDR3 DNA reads TGTGCCACCAGTGATCCAAGTCGGACAGGGGGGTCCTACAATGAGCAGTTCTTC. It codes for CATSDPSRTGGSYNEQFF.

V and J are TRBV6-5 and TRBJ2-1, with 9 bases identical to TRBD2. Germline V gene sequence: CDR1 MNHEY, CDR2 SVGAGI. The CDR3 length is 16 residues. Trimming took 2 bases from V and 6 from J; bases not matched to a gene: 8. The CDR3 is CASSYPTSGSPNEQFF. The CDR3 nucleotides read TGTGCCAGCAGTTACCCGACTAGCGGCAGCCCCAATGAGCAGTTCTTC.

This clonotype was recorded only once. CDR3 in DNA: TGCGCCAGCAGCTCACGAGGGGGTCTAAACACCGGGGAGCTGTTTTTT. Translation: CASSSRGGLNTGELFF. V usage is TRBV4-1 and J usage is TRBJ2-2, with D possibly matching TRBD1 (6 bases). V was clipped by 5 bases and J by 2 bases, with 15 bases between them. The CDR3 runs 16 residues. The germline V gene has CDR1 MGHRA and CDR2 YSYEKL.

This chain links TRBV6-4 with TRBJ2-2; D remains unclear. This CDR3 region has 13 residues. Deletions cut 0 bases from V and 7 bases from J, with 6 bases between. Germline V CDR1 and CDR2: MRHNA, SNTAGT. In nucleotides, the CDR3 is TGTGCCAGCAGTGACTCCGAGGTCGGGGAGCTGTTTTTT. This encodes CASSDSEVGELFF.